This T cell receptor (beta chain) was profiled in a study of blood T cell repertoires in COVID-19. Study information: The study drew acute and convalescent COVID-19 samples from the United States, Italy and Spain.

The count of this clone is one. Participants were aged roughly 18 to 95 years, lived in about two dozen US areas, and enrolled virtually. Generated by immunoSEQ multiplex PCR, the TCRdb table keeps only in-frame clones and is missing some. The sample yields approximately 170,000 clones, approximately 80% seen once. Sequencing used PBMCs or T cells enriched from blood (not recorded which). This clonotype originated in a man aged 40-49 years who had recovered from COVID-19.

DNA of the CDR3: TGTGCCAGCAGCTCCGACAGGGGGCCGGGCGGGGAGCTGTTTTTT. This encodes CASSSDRGPGGELFF. The genes are TRBV9 and TRBJ2-2; 10 bases agree with TRBD1. The trim removed 4 bases at V and 7 bases at J, leaving 7 bases unmatched. The CDR3 totals 15 residues. Per the germline V gene, CDR1 is SGDLS and CDR2 is YYNGEE.